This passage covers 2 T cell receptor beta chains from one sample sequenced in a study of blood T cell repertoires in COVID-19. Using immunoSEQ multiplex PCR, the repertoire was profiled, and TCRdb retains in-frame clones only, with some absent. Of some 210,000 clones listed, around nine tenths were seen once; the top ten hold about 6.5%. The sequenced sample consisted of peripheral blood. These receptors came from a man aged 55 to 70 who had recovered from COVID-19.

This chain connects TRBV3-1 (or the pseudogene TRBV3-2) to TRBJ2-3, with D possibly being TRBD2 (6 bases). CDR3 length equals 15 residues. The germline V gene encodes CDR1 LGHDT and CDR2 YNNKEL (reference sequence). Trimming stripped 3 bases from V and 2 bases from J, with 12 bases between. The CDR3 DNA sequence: TGTGCCAGCAGCCACCTAGGGAGGACCACAGATACGCAGTATTTT. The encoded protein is CASSHLGRTTDTQYF.

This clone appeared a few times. The CDR3 nucleotides read TGTGCCAGCAGTTACTCAGCGGGAGAATTCACCGGGGAGCTGTTTTTT. This translates into CASSYSAGEFTGELFF. The chain combines TRBV6-2 or TRBV6-3 with TRBJ2-2; TRBD2 matches 8 bases. CDR3 length: 16 residues. From germline, CDR1 is MNHEY and CDR2 SVGEGT. The V segment lost 0 bases and the J segment 4 bases; nucleotides outside the gene matches: 4.